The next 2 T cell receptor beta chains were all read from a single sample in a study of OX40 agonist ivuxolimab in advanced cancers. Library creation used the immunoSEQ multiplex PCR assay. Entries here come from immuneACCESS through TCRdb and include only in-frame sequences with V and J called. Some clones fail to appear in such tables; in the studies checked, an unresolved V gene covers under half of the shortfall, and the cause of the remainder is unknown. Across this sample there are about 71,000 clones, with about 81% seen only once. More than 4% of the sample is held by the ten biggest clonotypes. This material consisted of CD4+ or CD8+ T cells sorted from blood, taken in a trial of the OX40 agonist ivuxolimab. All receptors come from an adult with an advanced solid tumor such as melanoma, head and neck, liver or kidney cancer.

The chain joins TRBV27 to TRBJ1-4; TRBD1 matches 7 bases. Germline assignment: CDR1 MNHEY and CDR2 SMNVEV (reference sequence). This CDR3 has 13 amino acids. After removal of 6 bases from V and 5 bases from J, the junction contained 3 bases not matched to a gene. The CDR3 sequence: CASRTGLNEKLFF. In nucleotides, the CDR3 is TGTGCCAGCAGGACAGGGTTAAATGAAAAACTGTTTTTT.

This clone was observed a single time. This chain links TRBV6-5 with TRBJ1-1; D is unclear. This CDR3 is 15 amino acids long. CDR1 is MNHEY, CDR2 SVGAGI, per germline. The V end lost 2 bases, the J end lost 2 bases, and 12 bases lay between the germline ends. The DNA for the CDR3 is TGTGCCAGCAGTTACCCCCCTCCGGACAACACTGAAGCTTTCTTT. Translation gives CASSYPPPDNTEAFF.